The clone carrying this TCR beta chain was observed at least ten times. This sample is drawn from a study of T cells in Graves' hyperthyroidism and ophthalmopathy. Study-wide background: Once the initial diagnosis was made, peripheral blood was obtained before any treatment.

What was amplified from RNA transcripts were TCR beta CDR3 regions. During a first-round RT-PCR of the TCR CDR3, the HTBI primer set was used. In TCRdb, the multiplex PCR reads were re-called with MiXCR into one record per CDR3 protein. The table records fewer than 550,000 distinct CDR3 sequences, 15% to 19% of them present only once. V was pared by 4 bases and J by 4 bases, with 13 bases between. This CDR3 region has 14 residues. Germline CDR1 reads MDHEN; CDR2 reads SYDVKM. The TCR comes from a young woman with Graves' hyperthyroidism. Sequenced material: blood. The chain uses TRBV28 and TRBJ1-2; no firm D call. CDR3: CASSYRSHRYGYTF. CDR3 DNA sequence: TGTGCCAGCAGTTACCGCAGCCATCGCTATGGCTACACCTTC.